The clone carrying this T cell receptor beta chain appeared many times. Its target is unknown. This record belongs to a study of blood T cells in healthy people across ages. Study-level points and caveats: As age increased, TCR beta diversity per million T cells fell in a roughly linear fashion. The long-lived group displayed more naive CD4+ cells, plus higher diversity, than the aged donors did.

Researchers report isolating at least 6 million PBMCs per sample. The CDR3 is 14 residues long. Germline assignment: CDR1 MNHNY and CDR2 SVGAGI (reference sequence). The J segment lost 1 base and the V segment lost 7 bases, leaving 7 bases of the junction unmatched. With a J-beta primer mix and a sample-barcoded 5' primer, a second PCR ran about 7 to 12 cycles. TCRdb independently ran MiXCR on the 5' RACE reads; one entry per CDR3 protein. This repertoire shows some 930,000 distinct CDR3 sequences, roughly 29% found once; its top ten account for roughly 10%. A further study also used this sample, focusing on T cells of mothers and their children. That study adds: Primer M1S, used in the second PCR, introduced sample barcodes and 2-4 random nucleotides.

The rearrangement joins TRBV6-6 to TRBJ2-7; TRBD1 matches 7 bases. The sequenced material came from blood. The TCR sequence derives from a woman between 40 and 50 years old in good health. The CDR3 sequence: CASIDGDRSYEQYF. Written as DNA, the CDR3 is TGTGCCAGCATCGACGGGGACAGATCCTACGAGCAGTACTTC.